A single sample is the source of the 20 T cell receptor beta chains below, sequenced in a study of STAT5B mutations in CD4+ large granular lymphocyte leukemia. Using immunoSEQ multiplex PCR, the repertoire was profiled, and TCRdb retains in-frame clones only, with some absent. This sample carries roughly 32,000 clones, 72% of them seen once, and the ten largest clones take 1.5% to 2%. The sequenced sample was CD4+ T cells from blood buffy coats. The receptors originated from a human donor in good health.

V gene TRBV5-4 combines with J gene TRBJ2-7; TRBD1 or TRBD2 may be the D gene (5 bases each). The CDR3 sequence is 15 residues long. V lost 3 bases to trimming and J lost 1 base, with 14 bases between them. Germline V gives CDR1 SGHNT, CDR2 YYREEE (reference sequence). CDR3 nucleotides: TGTGCCAGCAGCTGGGGGATAAGGAATTCCTACGAGCAGTACTTC. Protein: CASSWGIRNSYEQYF.

V is TRBV4-3 and J is TRBJ1-2; perhaps TRBD1 as D (6 bases). The CDR3 length is 16 residues. Germline-derived CDR1 and CDR2 are LGHNA and YSLEER. V shed 6 bases and J shed 9 bases, with 26 bases lying between them. CDR3 nucleotide sequence: TGCGCCAGCAGTCGGGGGCCGGGAGGGGAGTTTTTCAGCTACACCTTC. This gives the protein CASSRGPGGEFFSYTF.

The V gene is TRBV28, the J gene TRBJ2-7; 7 bases fit TRBD1. The trim removed 6 bases at V and 6 bases at J, leaving 14 bases unmatched. Germline CDR1 reads MDHEN; CDR2 reads SYDVKM. The length of the CDR3 is 15 residues. The CDR3 here is CASSQDRALQGEQYF. The CDR3 DNA sequence: TGTGCCAGCAGCCAAGACAGGGCTCTCCAGGGCGAGCAGTACTTC.

The rearrangement links TRBV7-8 to TRBJ1-3, with D hard to call. Germline V CDR1 and CDR2: SGHVS, FQNEAQ. The V and J ends lost 5 bases and 3 bases respectively, with 11 bases between them. CDR3 length: 14 amino acids. The CDR3 region has the DNA TGTGCCAGCAGCACAACCGGCGGTGGAAACACCATATATTTT. Encoded protein: CASSTTGGGNTIYF.

This clone has only a few counts. The same CDR3 also results from other DNA sequences found in this sample. This rearrangement joins TRBV7-2 to TRBJ1-3, with D maybe TRBD1 (5 bases). V dropped 1 base and J dropped 2 bases, with 9 bases sitting between them. Looked up from germline, CDR1 is SGHTA and CDR2 is FQGNSA. This CDR3 is 15 amino acids long. The CDR3: CASSLVAGAGNTIYF. CDR3 sequence (DNA): TGTGCCAGCAGCTTAGTAGCGGGGGCTGGAAACACCATATATTTT.

The chain carries TRBV7-9 and TRBJ2-5; 12 bases agree with TRBD2. V shed 5 bases and J 4 bases; nucleotides not matched to a gene: 17. CDR1 SEHNR and CDR2 FQNEAQ come from the germline V gene (reference sequence). This CDR3 has 19 amino acids. The CDR3 nucleotides read TGTGCCAGCAGCCAGGGGCGCGGAGCTAGCGGGGGGGCAGGAGAGACCCAGTACTTC. This codes for CASSQGRGASGGAGETQYF.

This clone has only a few counts. The gene calls are TRBV2 and TRBJ1-1, with D possibly being TRBD1 (5 bases). Trimming took 7 bases from V and 1 from J, leaving 16 bases between them. CDR3 length equals 15 residues. The germline CDR1 and CDR2 sequences are SNHLY and FYNNEI. The CDR3 DNA follows: TGTGCCAGCACCAGCGGTGCAGGGAGGAACACTGAAGCTTTCTTT. Amino acids: CASTSGAGRNTEAFF.

This clone has only a few counts. The gene calls are TRBV4-1 and TRBJ2-7; maybe TRBD2 (7 bases). The CDR3 consists of 14 residues. The germline V gene encodes CDR1 MGHRA and CDR2 YSYEKL. Trimming took 0 bases from V and 2 from J, leaving 8 bases between them. CDR3 DNA sequence: TGCGCCAGCAGCCAAGAGGGGGGGCCCTACGAGCAGTACTTC. It yields the protein CASSQEGGPYEQYF.

V gene TRBV30 combines with J gene TRBJ1-2; TRBD1 matches at 7 bases. The V gene's germline CDR1 is GTSNPN and CDR2 SVGIG (reference sequence). The length of the CDR3 is 14 residues. The V and J ends lost 2 bases and 2 bases, in that order; junction bases with no gene match: 5. CDR3 sequence reads: CAWSRAGGNYGYTF. The CDR3 nucleotides read TGTGCCTGGAGTAGGGCAGGGGGGAACTATGGCTACACCTTC.

The chain combines TRBV7-2 with TRBJ1-6; D call uncertain. The V gene lost 1 base and the J gene lost 7 bases, with 11 bases spanning the gap. This CDR3 contains 15 residues. From germline, CDR1 is SGHTA and CDR2 FQGNSA. The CDR3 DNA is TGTGCCAGCAGCTTAGAAAGGTTGGGAAATTCACCCCTCCACTTT. It translates to CASSLERLGNSPLHF.

This chain links TRBV7-9 with TRBJ2-5, with 8 bases that match TRBD2. V trimming: 7 bases; J trimming: 5 bases; junction bases outside the gene matches: 12. The germline V gene has CDR1 SEHNR and CDR2 FQNEAQ (reference sequence). The CDR3 spans 15 residues. CDR3 in amino acids: CASTLAGPAGETQYF. CDR3 bases: TGTGCCAGCACTTTAGCGGGACCCGCTGGGGAGACCCAGTACTTC.

In this sample, this clone is large. This chain connects TRBV7-3 to TRBJ1-1, with D possibly being TRBD1 (6 bases). Per the germline V gene, CDR1 is SGHTA and CDR2 is FQGTGA. The V and J ends lost 4 bases and 1 base respectively, with 7 bases between them. This CDR3 is 13 amino acids long. The DNA for the CDR3 is TGTGCCAGCAGCTCACAGGGGAACACTGAAGCTTTCTTT. Amino acid sequence: CASSSQGNTEAFF.

The CDR3 here is CASSMDRASNQPQHF. The CDR3 bases are TGTGCCAGTAGTATGGACAGGGCCAGCAATCAGCCCCAGCATTTT. The chain uses TRBV19 and TRBJ1-5; 8 positions agree with TRBD1. Germline CDR1 LNHDA, CDR2 SQIVND (reference sequence). V shed 3 bases, J shed 1 base, and the junction held 2 bases outside the gene matches. CDR3 size: 15 residues. The full variable domain, completed using reference TRBV19 and TRBJ1-5, is DGGITQSPKYLFRKEGQNVTLSCEQNLNHDAMYWYRQDPGQGLRLIYYSQIVNDFQKGDIAEGYSVSREKKESFPLTVTSAQKNPTAFYLCASSMDRASNQPQHFGDGTRLSIL.

The rearrangement joins TRBV9 to TRBJ1-2, with D perhaps matching TRBD1 (6 bases). V was cut by 2 bases and J by 8 bases, with 16 bases left in between. Per germline, CDR1 SGDLS and CDR2 YYNGEE. The CDR3 contains 14 residues. The CDR3 region is CASSVSSGANGYTF. CDR3 in DNA: TGTGCCAGCAGCGTTTCTTCAGGGGCGAACGGCTACACCTTC.

The chain is built from TRBV2 and TRBJ2-7, with TRBD1 identical over 8 bases. CDR3 length equals 14 residues. Germline V gene data show CDR1 as SNHLY and CDR2 as FYNNEI. The V and J ends lost 6 bases and 0 bases, in that order; junction bases with no gene match: 4. CDR3 sequence: CASSRQGSSYEQYF. CDR3 bases: TGTGCCAGCAGCCGACAGGGGTCCTCCTACGAGCAGTACTTC.

The chain couples TRBV2 to TRBJ1-6; TRBD1 might be the D (5 bases). The length of the CDR3 is 16 residues. Looked up from germline, CDR1 is SNHLY and CDR2 is FYNNEI. V lost 2 bases and J 7 bases, leaving 15 bases between the germline ends. Here the CDR3 DNA reads TGTGCCAGCAGTGAATATCAGGGTTCAAACAATTCACCCCTCCACTTT. This gives the protein CASSEYQGSNNSPLHF.

The chain uses TRBV5-1 and TRBJ2-7; 9 bases match TRBD2. The V gene end was trimmed by 4 bases and the J gene end by 3 bases; junction bases not matched to a gene: 5. Germline-derived CDR1 and CDR2 are SGHRS and YFSETQ. The CDR3 length is 14 residues. The CDR3 protein is CASSLGGGDYEQYF. The DNA for the CDR3 is TGCGCCAGCAGCCTGGGCGGGGGGGACTACGAGCAGTACTTC.

This clone turned up a few times. The chain is built from TRBV4-3 and TRBJ1-4; maybe TRBD1 (6 bases). With 0 bases removed from V and 14 bases from J, the gap between germline ends came to 19 bases. The germline V gene has CDR1 LGHNA and CDR2 YSLEER. The CDR3 covers 15 residues. This chain's CDR3 is CASSQDGPGARILFF. CDR3 DNA: TGCGCCAGCAGCCAAGATGGTCCAGGGGCCCGGATTCTGTTTTTT.

The J gene is TRBJ1-2, the V gene TRBV30; D gene uncertain. The length of the CDR3 is 12 residues. V was trimmed by 0 bases and J by 7 bases, leaving 9 bases between them. From germline, CDR1 is GTSNPN and CDR2 SVGIG (reference sequence). The CDR3 DNA follows: TGTGCCTGGAGTGTAAGGTACGGTGGCTACACCTTC. Translation: CAWSVRYGGYTF.

The chain uses TRBV5-1 and TRBJ2-6; 7 nucleotides align to TRBD1. Germline lookup yields CDR1 SGHRS and CDR2 YFSETQ. Trimming cost V 4 bases and J 4 bases; bases outside gene matches: 8. The CDR3 extends over 16 amino acids. CDR3 sequence (DNA): TGCGCCAGCAGCCGGAGAACAGGGGCAGGGGCCAACGTCCTGACTTTC. Residues: CASSRRTGAGANVLTF.